This TCR beta chain was captured in a study of shared clonotypes between healthy human individuals. Germline V gene sequence: CDR1 KGHSY, CDR2 FQNENV. The CDR3 spans 17 residues. V lost 2 bases, J lost 4 bases, and 13 bases stayed unmatched. Original processing methods: Filtering differed because ImmunoSEQ produced junction-only sequences that carried no quality scores. Measured with immunoSEQ multiplex PCR; TCRdb has only the in-frame clones, and not every one. The V and J calls and clone size were taken over from that table, and D and trimming were inferred from the DNA. The sample records over a million clones, about four fifths being singletons. Concerning this clone itself: Its target is not known.

Notes on the study in general: The authors sampled blood alone, and tissue repertoires likely differ.

Source material: memory CD4+ T cells from PBMCs. Subset denoted: CD45RA-negative fraction. This receptor was taken from a man younger than 35 in good health. Some clones in this sample may be carry-over from other donors' samples. The chain links TRBV16 to TRBJ1-1; 7 nucleotides agree with TRBD1. The CDR3 bases are TGTGCCAGCAGCCAAGCGTGGATGGGGGCAGGGGGCACTGAAGCTTTCTTT. Encoded protein: CASSQAWMGAGGTEAFF.